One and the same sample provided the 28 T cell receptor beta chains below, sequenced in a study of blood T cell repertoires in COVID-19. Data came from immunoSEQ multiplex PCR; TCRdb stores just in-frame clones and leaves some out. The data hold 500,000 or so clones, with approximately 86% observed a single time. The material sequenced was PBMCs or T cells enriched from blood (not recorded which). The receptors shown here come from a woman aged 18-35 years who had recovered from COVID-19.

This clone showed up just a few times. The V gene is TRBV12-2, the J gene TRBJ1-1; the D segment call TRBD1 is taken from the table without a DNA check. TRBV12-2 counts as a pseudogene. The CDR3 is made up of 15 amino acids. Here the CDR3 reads CASRLGQHLNTEAFF. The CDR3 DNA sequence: TGTGCAAGTCGCCTCGGACAGCACCTGAACACTGAAGCTTTCTTT.

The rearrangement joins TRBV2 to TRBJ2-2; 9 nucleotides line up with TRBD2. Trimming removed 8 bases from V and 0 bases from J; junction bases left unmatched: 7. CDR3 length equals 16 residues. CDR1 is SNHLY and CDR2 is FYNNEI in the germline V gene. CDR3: CASARLAASNTGELFF. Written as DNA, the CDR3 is TGTGCCAGCGCCAGACTAGCGGCCTCGAACACCGGGGAGCTGTTTTTT.

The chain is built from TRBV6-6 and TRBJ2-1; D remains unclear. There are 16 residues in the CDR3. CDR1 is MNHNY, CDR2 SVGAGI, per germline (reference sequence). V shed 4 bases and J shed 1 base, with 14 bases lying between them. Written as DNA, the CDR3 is TGTGCCAGCAGTTTTCGCCAGGCCTCGTCCTACAATGAGCAGTTCTTC. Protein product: CASSFRQASSYNEQFF.

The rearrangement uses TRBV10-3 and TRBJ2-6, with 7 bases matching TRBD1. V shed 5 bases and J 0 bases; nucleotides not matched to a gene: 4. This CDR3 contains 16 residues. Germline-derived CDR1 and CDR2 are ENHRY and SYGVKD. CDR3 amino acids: CAISRTGDSGANVLTF. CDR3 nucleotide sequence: TGTGCCATCAGTAGGACAGGCGACTCTGGGGCCAACGTCCTGACTTTC.

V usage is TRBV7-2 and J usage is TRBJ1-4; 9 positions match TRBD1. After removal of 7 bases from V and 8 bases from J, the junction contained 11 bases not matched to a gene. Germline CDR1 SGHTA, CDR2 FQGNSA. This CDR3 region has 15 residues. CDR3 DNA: TGTGCCAGCACCCTAACAGGGGGCGCAGAGGAAAAACTGTTTTTT. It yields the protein CASTLTGGAEEKLFF. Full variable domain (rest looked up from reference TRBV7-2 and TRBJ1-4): GAGVSQSPSNKVTEKGKDVELRCDPISGHTALYWYRQSLGQGLEFLIYFQGNSAPDKSGLPSDRFSAERTGGSVSTLTIQRTQQEDSAVYLCASTLTGGAEEKLFFGSGTQLSVL.

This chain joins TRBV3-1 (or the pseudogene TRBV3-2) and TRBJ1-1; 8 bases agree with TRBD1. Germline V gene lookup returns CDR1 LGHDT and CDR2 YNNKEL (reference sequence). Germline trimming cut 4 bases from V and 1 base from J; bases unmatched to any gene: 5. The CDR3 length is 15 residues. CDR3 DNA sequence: TGTGCCAGCAGCCCGTATGGGACAGGGAACACTGAAGCTTTCTTT. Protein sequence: CASSPYGTGNTEAFF.

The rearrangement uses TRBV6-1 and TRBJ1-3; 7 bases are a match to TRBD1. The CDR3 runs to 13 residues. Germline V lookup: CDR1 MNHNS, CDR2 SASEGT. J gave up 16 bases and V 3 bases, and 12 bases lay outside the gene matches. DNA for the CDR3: TGTGCCAGCAGTGACGGTCCAGGGGGAGTTCGGTATTTT. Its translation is CASSDGPGGVRYF.

The CDR3 reads CAWSHLDRDGREAFF. The CDR3 nucleotides are TGTGCCTGGAGCCACCTGGACAGGGACGGGCGTGAAGCTTTCTTT. The chain joins TRBV30 to TRBJ1-1; 8 nucleotides align to TRBD1. Losses at the gene ends were 3 bases for V and 7 bases for J; bases not matched to a gene: 13. This CDR3 is built from 15 residues. CDR1 is GTSNPN, CDR2 SVGIG, per germline (reference sequence).

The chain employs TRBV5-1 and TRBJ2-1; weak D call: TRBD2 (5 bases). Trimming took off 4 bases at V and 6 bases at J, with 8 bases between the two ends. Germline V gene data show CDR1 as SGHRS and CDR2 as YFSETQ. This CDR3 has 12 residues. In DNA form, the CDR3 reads TGCGCCAGCAGCGAGGCGGGCAATGAGCAGTTCTTC. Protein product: CASSEAGNEQFF.

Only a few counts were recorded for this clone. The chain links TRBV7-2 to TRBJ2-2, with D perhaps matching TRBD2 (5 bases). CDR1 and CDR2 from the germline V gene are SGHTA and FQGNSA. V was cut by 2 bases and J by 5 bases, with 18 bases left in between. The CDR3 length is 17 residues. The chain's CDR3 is CASSLQSSVVGTGELFF. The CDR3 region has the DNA TGTGCCAGCAGCTTACAGAGTAGCGTCGTAGGGACCGGGGAGCTGTTTTTT.

CDR3 DNA: TGTGCCAGCAGCTTAGGAGGCAGCGGGGGGGCCGAAGATACGCAGTATTTT. Protein sequence: CASSLGGSGGAEDTQYF. The chain is built from TRBV13 and TRBJ2-3; 10 bases are a match to TRBD2. Germline-derived CDR1 and CDR2 are PRHDT and FYEKMQ (reference sequence). The CDR3 runs 17 residues. V was pared by 0 bases and J by 5 bases, with 8 bases of the junction left unmatched.

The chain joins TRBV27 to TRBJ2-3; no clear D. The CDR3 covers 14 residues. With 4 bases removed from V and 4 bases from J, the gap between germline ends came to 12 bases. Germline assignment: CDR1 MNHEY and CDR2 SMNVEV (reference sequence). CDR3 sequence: CASSSVYGPDTQYF. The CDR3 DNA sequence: TGTGCCAGCAGTTCCGTCTATGGGCCAGATACGCAGTATTTT.

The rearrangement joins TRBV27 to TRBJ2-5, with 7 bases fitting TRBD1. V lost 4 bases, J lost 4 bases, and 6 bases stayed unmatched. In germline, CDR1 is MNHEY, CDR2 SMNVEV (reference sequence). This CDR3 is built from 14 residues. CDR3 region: CASSSWTGRETQYF. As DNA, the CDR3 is TGTGCCAGCAGTTCCTGGACAGGAAGAGAGACCCAGTACTTC.

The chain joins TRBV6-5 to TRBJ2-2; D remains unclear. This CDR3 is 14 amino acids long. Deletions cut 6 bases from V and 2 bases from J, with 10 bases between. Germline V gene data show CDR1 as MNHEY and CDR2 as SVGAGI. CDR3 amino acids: CASSFGSNTGELFF. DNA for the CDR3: TGTGCCAGCAGCTTCGGGTCTAACACCGGGGAGCTGTTTTTT.

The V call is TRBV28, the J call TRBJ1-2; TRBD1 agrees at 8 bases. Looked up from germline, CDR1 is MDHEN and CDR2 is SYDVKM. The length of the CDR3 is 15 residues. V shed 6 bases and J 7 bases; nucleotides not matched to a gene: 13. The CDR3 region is CASRSLDGQGTGYTF. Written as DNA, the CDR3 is TGTGCCAGCAGAAGCCTTGACGGACAGGGTACTGGCTACACCTTC.

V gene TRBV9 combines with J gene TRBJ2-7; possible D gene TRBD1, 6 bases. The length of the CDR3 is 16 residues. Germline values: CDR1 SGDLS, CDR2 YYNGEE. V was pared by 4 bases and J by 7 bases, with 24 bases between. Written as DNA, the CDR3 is TGTGCCAGCAGCCCAACCCCGCAGGGGTACGTCGCGGAGCAGTACTTC. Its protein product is CASSPTPQGYVAEQYF.

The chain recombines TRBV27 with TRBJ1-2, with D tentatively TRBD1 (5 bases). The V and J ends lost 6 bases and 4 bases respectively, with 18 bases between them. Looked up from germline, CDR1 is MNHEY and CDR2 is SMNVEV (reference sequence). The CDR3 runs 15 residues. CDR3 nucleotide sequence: TGTGCCAGCAGGGAGGCGGGGAAGGGGAGCTATGGCTACACCTTC. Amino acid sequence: CASREAGKGSYGYTF.

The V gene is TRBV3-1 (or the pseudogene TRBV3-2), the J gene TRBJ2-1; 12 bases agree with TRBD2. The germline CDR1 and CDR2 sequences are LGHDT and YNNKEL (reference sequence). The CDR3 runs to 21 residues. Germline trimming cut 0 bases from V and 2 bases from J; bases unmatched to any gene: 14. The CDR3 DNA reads TGTGCCAGCAGCCAAGAAGGCCTCGGACTAGCGGGGTCAGGGCCCTACAATGAGCAGTTCTTC. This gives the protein CASSQEGLGLAGSGPYNEQFF.

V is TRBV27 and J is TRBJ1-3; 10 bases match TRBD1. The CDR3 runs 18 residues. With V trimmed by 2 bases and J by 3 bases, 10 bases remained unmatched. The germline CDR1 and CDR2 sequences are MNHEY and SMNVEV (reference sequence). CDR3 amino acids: CASSLPVPGQGCGNTIYF. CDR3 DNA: TGTGCCAGCAGTTTACCGGTCCCGGGACAGGGGTGTGGAAACACCATATATTTT.

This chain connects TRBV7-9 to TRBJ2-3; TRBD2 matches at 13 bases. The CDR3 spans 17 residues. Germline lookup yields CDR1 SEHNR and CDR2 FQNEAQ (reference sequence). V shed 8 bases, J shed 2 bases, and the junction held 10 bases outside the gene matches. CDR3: CASGPMTSGGSTDTQYF. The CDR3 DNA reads TGTGCCAGCGGGCCGATGACTAGCGGGGGGTCCACAGATACGCAGTATTTT.

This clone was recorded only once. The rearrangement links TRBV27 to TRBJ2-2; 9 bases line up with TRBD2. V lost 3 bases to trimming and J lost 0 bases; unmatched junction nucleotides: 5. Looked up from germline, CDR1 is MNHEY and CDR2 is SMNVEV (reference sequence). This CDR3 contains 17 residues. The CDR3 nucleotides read TGTGCCAGCAGTTTCCCCTTAGCGGGGGCGAACACCGGGGAGCTGTTTTTT. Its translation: CASSFPLAGANTGELFF.

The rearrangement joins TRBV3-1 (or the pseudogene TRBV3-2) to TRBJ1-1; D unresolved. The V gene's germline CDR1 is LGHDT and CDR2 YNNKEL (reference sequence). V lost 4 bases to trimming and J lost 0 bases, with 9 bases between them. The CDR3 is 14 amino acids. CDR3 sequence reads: CASSPAQMNTEAFF. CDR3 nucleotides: TGTGCCAGCAGCCCGGCACAGATGAACACTGAAGCTTTCTTT.

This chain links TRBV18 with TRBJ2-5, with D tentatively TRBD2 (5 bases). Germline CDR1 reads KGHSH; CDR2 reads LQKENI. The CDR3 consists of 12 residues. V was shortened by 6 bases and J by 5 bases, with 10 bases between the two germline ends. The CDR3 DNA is TGTGCCAGCTCGCGGGCCGGGGAGACCCAGTACTTC. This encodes CASSRAGETQYF.

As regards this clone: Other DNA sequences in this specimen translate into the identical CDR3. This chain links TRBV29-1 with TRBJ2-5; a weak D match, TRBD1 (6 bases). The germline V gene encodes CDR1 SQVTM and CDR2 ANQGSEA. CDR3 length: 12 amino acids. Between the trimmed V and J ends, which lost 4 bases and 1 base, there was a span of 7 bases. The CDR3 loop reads CSVVQGQETQYF. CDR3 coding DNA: TGCAGCGTTGTACAGGGCCAAGAGACCCAGTACTTC.

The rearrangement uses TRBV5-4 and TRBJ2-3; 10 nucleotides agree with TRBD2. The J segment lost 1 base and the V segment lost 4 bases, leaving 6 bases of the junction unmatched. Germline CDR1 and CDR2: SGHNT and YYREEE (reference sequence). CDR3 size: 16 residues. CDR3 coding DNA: TGTGCCAGCAGCGCGAGCGGGGGGGGGCGCACAGATACGCAGTATTTT. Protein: CASSASGGGRTDTQYF.

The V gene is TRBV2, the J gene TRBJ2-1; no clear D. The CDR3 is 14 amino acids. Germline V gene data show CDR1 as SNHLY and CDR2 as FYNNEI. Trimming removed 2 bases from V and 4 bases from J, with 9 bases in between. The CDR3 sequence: CASSESPLYNEQFF. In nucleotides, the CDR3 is TGTGCCAGCAGTGAAAGTCCGCTATACAATGAGCAGTTCTTC.

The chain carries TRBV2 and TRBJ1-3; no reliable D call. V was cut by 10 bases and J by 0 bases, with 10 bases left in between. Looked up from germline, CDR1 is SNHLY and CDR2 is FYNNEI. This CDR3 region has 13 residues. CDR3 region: CATRQNSGNTIYF. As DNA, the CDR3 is TGTGCCACTCGTCAGAACTCTGGAAACACCATATATTTT.

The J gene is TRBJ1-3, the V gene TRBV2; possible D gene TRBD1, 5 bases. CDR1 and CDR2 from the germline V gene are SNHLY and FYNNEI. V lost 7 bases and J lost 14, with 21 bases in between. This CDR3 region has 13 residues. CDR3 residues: CASTPGLHRPLYF. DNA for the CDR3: TGTGCCAGCACCCCGGGACTCCATCGCCCCTTATATTTT.